The 21 T cell receptor beta chains in this list originate from one sample, sequenced in a study of radiotherapy plus CTLA-4 blockade in lung cancer. The assay was immunoSEQ multiplex PCR, and TCRdb's table has in-frame clones only and misses some. There are tens of thousands of clones in the sample; roughly 80% occur only once, and around a sixth lies in the top ten. The sequencing used peripheral blood, collected from a patient treated with radiotherapy plus ipilimumab. All receptors come from a human donor with non-small cell lung cancer who had a complete response to radiotherapy plus ipilimumab.

The chain employs TRBV2 and TRBJ1-5; TRBD1 is a possible D gene (5 bases). The germline V gene encodes CDR1 SNHLY and CDR2 FYNNEI. Trimming removed 2 bases from V and 4 bases from J, with 9 bases in between. The CDR3 totals 14 residues. The CDR3 coding sequence is TGTGCCAGCAGTGAAAGGACACCGAATCAGCCCCAGCATTTT. It is translated as CASSERTPNQPQHF.

V is TRBV2 and J is TRBJ2-5; D uncertain. Germline loops: CDR1 SNHLY, CDR2 FYNNEI. Trimming took off 4 bases at V and 4 bases at J, with 10 bases between the two ends. This CDR3 has 13 amino acids. The CDR3 is CASSVSPIETQYF. For the CDR3, the DNA is TGTGCCAGCAGTGTGAGCCCTATAGAGACCCAGTACTTC.

The chain is built from TRBV7-2 and TRBJ1-5; the D gene is possibly TRBD1 (5 bases). V lost 1 base and J 0 bases, leaving 10 bases between the germline ends. Looked up from germline, CDR1 is SGHTA and CDR2 is FQGNSA. The CDR3 is 16 residues long. The DNA of the CDR3 is TGTGCCAGCAGCTTAGTAGGAGGGGATAGCAATCAGCCCCAGCATTTT. Protein sequence: CASSLVGGDSNQPQHF. Full variable domain (remainder filled in from reference TRBV7-2 and TRBJ1-5): GAGVSQSPSNKVTEKGKDVELRCDPISGHTALYWYRQSLGQGLEFLIYFQGNSAPDKSGLPSDRFSAERTGGSVSTLTIQRTQQEDSAVYLCASSLVGGDSNQPQHFGDGTRLSIL.

V usage is TRBV11-2 and J usage is TRBJ1-2, with 7 bases aligning to TRBD1. J gave up 4 bases and V 1 base, and 6 bases lay outside the gene matches. Germline CDR1 SGHAT, CDR2 FQNNGV. This CDR3 comprises 15 residues. The CDR3 loop is CASSLVDRAAYGYTF. The DNA of the CDR3 is TGTGCCAGCAGCTTAGTCGACAGGGCCGCCTATGGCTACACCTTC.

The chain carries TRBV14 and TRBJ1-5; 10 nucleotides line up with TRBD1. The germline V gene encodes CDR1 SGHDN and CDR2 FVKESK. This CDR3 is built from 15 residues. After removal of 5 bases from V and 5 bases from J, the junction contained 6 bases not matched to a gene. Here the CDR3 DNA reads TGTGCCAGCAGCGAAGGGACAGGGGAGTATCAGCCCCAGCATTTT. It is translated as CASSEGTGEYQPQHF.

The chain recombines TRBV7-6 with TRBJ1-4; D is unclear. Germline V lookup: CDR1 SGHVS, CDR2 FNYEAQ. CDR3 length: 12 residues. V lost 4 bases to trimming and J lost 8 bases, with 8 bases between them. The CDR3 reads CASSSGGEKLFF. CDR3 nucleotides: TGTGCCAGCAGCTCTGGCGGCGAAAAACTGTTTTTT.

CDR3 bases: TGTGCCAGTAGTATTGGATTTGTGAGGACACGGAGATACTATGGCTACACCTTC. Its translation: CASSIGFVRTRRYYGYTF. This rearrangement joins TRBV19 to TRBJ1-2, with D possibly being TRBD1 (5 bases). Germline V gene sequence: CDR1 LNHDA, CDR2 SQIVND (reference sequence). V was trimmed by 3 bases and J by 3 bases, leaving 23 bases between them. The CDR3 is made up of 18 amino acids.

The rearrangement links TRBV11-2 to TRBJ2-2; 9 nucleotides align to TRBD2. There are 17 residues in the CDR3. CDR1 SGHAT and CDR2 FQNNGV come from the germline V gene. V was pared by 7 bases and J by 5 bases, with 14 bases of the junction left unmatched. CDR3 region: CASNQGAGGVWTGELFF. Written as DNA, the CDR3 is TGTGCCAGCAATCAAGGGGCGGGAGGGGTTTGGACCGGGGAGCTGTTTTTT. The full variable domain, with the rest looked up from reference TRBV11-2 and TRBJ2-2, is EAGVAQSPRYKIIEKRQSVAFWCNPISGHATLYWYQQILGQGPKLLIQFQNNGVVDDSQLPKDRFSAERLKGVDSTLKIQPAKLEDSAVYLCASNQGAGGVWTGELFFGEGSRLTVL.

The chain uses TRBV20-1 and TRBJ2-5, with D perhaps TRBD2 (6 bases). V dropped 6 bases and J dropped 5 bases, with 10 bases sitting between them. This CDR3 contains 11 residues. From germline, CDR1 is DFQATT and CDR2 SNEGSKA (reference sequence). CDR3 in amino acids: CSAPTRETQYF. In nucleotides, the CDR3 is TGCAGTGCCCCGACTAGGGAGACCCAGTACTTC.

This clone has a handful of counts. V gene TRBV10-3 combines with J gene TRBJ2-1, with 7 bases identical to TRBD2. The germline V gene encodes CDR1 ENHRY and CDR2 SYGVKD. CDR3 size: 15 residues. Trimming took 4 bases from V and 1 from J; bases not matched to a gene: 4. The chain's CDR3 is CAISVPGGSYNEQFF. In nucleotides, the CDR3 is TGTGCCATCAGTGTGCCGGGGGGTTCCTACAATGAGCAGTTCTTC.

This clone was seen a handful of times. The chain employs TRBV10-1 and TRBJ2-1; 16 bases align to TRBD2. Germline V CDR1 and CDR2: WNHNN, SYGVQD (reference sequence). The CDR3 runs 16 residues. The trim removed 6 bases at V and 8 bases at J, leaving 7 bases unmatched. For the CDR3, the DNA is TGCGCCAGCAGCCCGGGACTAGCGGGAGGGGGGGATGAGCAGTTCTTC. Translation: CASSPGLAGGGDEQFF.

The rearrangement uses TRBV4-3 and TRBJ1-1; 9 bases agree with TRBD1. V was pared by 0 bases and J by 5 bases, with 10 bases of the junction left unmatched. The CDR3 covers 17 residues. Germline CDR1 is LGHNA and CDR2 is YSLEER. CDR3 protein: CASSQDMGQGGRTEAFF. The CDR3 region has the DNA TGCGCCAGCAGCCAAGATATGGGACAGGGTGGGCGGACTGAAGCTTTCTTT.

V is TRBV5-1 and J is TRBJ2-1; 8 nucleotides align to TRBD1. Germline loops: CDR1 SGHRS, CDR2 YFSETQ. The J segment lost 6 bases and the V segment lost 4 bases, leaving 9 bases of the junction unmatched. The CDR3 runs to 15 residues. CDR3 nucleotides: TGCGCCAGCAGCGTCGAACTTACAGGGGGCAATGAGCAGTTCTTC. It specifies CASSVELTGGNEQFF.

The rearrangement links TRBV5-6 to TRBJ1-2, with TRBD1 identical over 8 bases. V dropped 0 bases and J dropped 1; count of bases not matched to a gene: 11. The CDR3 loop spans 18 amino acids. Germline CDR1 is SGHDT and CDR2 is YYEEEE. The CDR3 bases are TGTGCCAGCAGCTTGGCCCAGTGGAGCAGGGGGCGTAACTATGGCTACACCTTC. Residues: CASSLAQWSRGRNYGYTF.

The chain employs TRBV2 and TRBJ1-4; D gene uncertain. Trimming took 4 bases from V and 5 from J, leaving 8 bases between them. Germline assignment: CDR1 SNHLY and CDR2 FYNNEI. This CDR3 comprises 13 residues. The DNA of the CDR3 is TGTGCCAGCAGTGGGCCGGGGAATGAAAAACTGTTTTTT. As protein: CASSGPGNEKLFF. Using reference TRBV2 and TRBJ1-4 for the parts outside the CDR3, the full variable domain is EPEVTQTPSHQVTQMGQEVILRCVPISNHLYFYWYRQILGQKVEFLVSFYNNEISEKSEIFDDQFSVERPDGSNFTLKIRSTKLEDSAMYFCASSGPGNEKLFFGSGTQLSVL.

V and J are TRBV4-3 and TRBJ2-3; TRBD2 aligns across 7 bases. Looked up from germline, CDR1 is LGHNA and CDR2 is YSLEER. There are 15 residues in the CDR3. With 1 base clipped from V and 15 bases from J, the junction kept 16 bases outside the gene matches. The CDR3 here is CASSQGVSSRELFYF. DNA for the CDR3: TGCGCCAGCAGCCAAGGAGTCTCGTCGCGGGAGCTTTTTTATTTT.

This chain links TRBV9 with TRBJ2-2, with unresolved D. CDR1 and CDR2 (germline): SGDLS, YYNGEE. V was shortened by 4 bases and J by 5 bases, with 15 bases between the two germline ends. The CDR3 consists of 15 residues. As DNA, the CDR3 is TGTGCCAGCAGCTCCTCCCCTGGAGTAACCGGGGAGCTGTTTTTT. It specifies CASSSSPGVTGELFF.

The chain has TRBV28 and TRBJ2-4, with 15 bases identical to TRBD2. CDR1 is MDHEN and CDR2 is SYDVKM in the germline V gene. V gave up 11 bases and J gave up 7 bases; unmatched junction bases: 9. CDR3 length: 15 residues. The CDR3 loop is CASGLAGGVLNIQYF. CDR3 nucleotides: TGTGCCTCCGGACTAGCGGGGGGGGTTTTGAACATTCAGTACTTC. Filled out from reference TRBV28 and TRBJ2-4, the complete variable domain reads DVKVTQSSRYLVKRTGEKVFLECVQDMDHENMFWYRQDPGLGLRLIYFSYDVKMKEKGDIPEGYSVSREKKERFSLILESASTNQTSMYLCASGLAGGVLNIQYFGAGTRLSVL.

This chain joins TRBV6-6 and TRBJ2-1, with D tentatively TRBD2 (6 bases). The germline V gene encodes CDR1 MNHNY and CDR2 SVGAGI (reference sequence). CDR3 length: 15 residues. V was clipped by 6 bases and J by 6 bases, with 18 bases between them. The CDR3 region has the DNA TGTGCCAGCAGCCGCCGGGGCAGCGGGTCCAATGAGCAGTTCTTC. Its protein is CASSRRGSGSNEQFF.

V usage is TRBV6-5 and J usage is TRBJ1-2; unclear D gene. Trimming pared 6 bases from V and 7 bases from J, leaving 15 bases between. The germline CDR1 and CDR2 sequences are MNHEY and SVGAGI. This CDR3 has 13 residues. In DNA, the CDR3 is TGTGCCAGCAGCTACGCCTCGGAGCGTGGCTACACCTTC. This sequence encodes CASSYASERGYTF.

The chain carries TRBV5-4 and TRBJ2-3; D gene unclear. V lost 2 bases and J lost 0, with 10 bases in between. Per germline, CDR1 SGHNT and CDR2 YYREEE (reference sequence). CDR3 length equals 15 residues. This chain's CDR3 is CASSFSTTSTDTQYF. The CDR3 DNA reads TGTGCCAGCAGCTTTTCCACCACTAGCACAGATACGCAGTATTTT.